These 29 T cell receptor beta chains came from one sample sequenced in a study of T cell responses to AZD1222 COVID-19 vaccine. Sequencing was performed with immunoSEQ multiplex PCR; in TCRdb, only in-frame clones are kept and a portion is missing. Here the sample spans more than 150,000 clones, roughly nine tenths being singletons. The sequencing used peripheral blood, collected 28 days after the second AZD1222 dose. The receptors were sampled from an adult who received the AZD1222 COVID-19 vaccine.

This sequence joins TRBV6-5 and TRBJ2-1, with TRBD2 matching 10 bases. CDR1 is MNHEY and CDR2 is SVGAGI in the germline V gene. The CDR3 length is 15 residues. Trimming cost V 4 bases and J 7 bases; bases outside gene matches: 7. The CDR3 here is CASSFQRGGGNEQFF. The CDR3 nucleotides are TGTGCCAGCAGTTTTCAGCGGGGGGGTGGTAATGAGCAGTTCTTC.

CDR3 residues: CASRLGSEAFF. CDR3 coding DNA: TGTGCCAGCAGGCTCGGTAGCGAAGCTTTCTTT. The rearrangement links TRBV12-3 or TRBV12-4 to TRBJ1-1; D is unresolved. The CDR3 extends over 11 amino acids. Deletions cut 6 bases from V and 8 bases from J, with 10 bases between.

The V gene is TRBV7-2, the J gene TRBJ1-5; tentative D call: TRBD1 (6 bases). Germline CDR1 SGHTA, CDR2 FQGNSA. CDR3 length: 16 residues. V gave up 5 bases and J gave up 0 bases, with 14 bases separating them. The CDR3: CASSARIQGSNQPQHF. In DNA form, the CDR3 reads TGTGCCAGCAGCGCCCGGATACAGGGTAGCAATCAGCCCCAGCATTTT.

The chain recombines TRBV2 with TRBJ1-4; D unclear. The V end was cut by 4 bases, the J end by 2 bases, with 11 bases between. The CDR3 has 15 amino acids. CDR1 and CDR2 (germline): SNHLY, FYNNEI. CDR3 sequence reads: CASSGGRVTNEKLFF. CDR3 bases: TGTGCCAGCAGTGGGGGAAGGGTTACTAATGAAAAACTGTTTTTT.

This sequence joins TRBV9 and TRBJ1-2; 7 nucleotides line up with TRBD1. This CDR3 is 15 amino acids long. In germline, CDR1 is SGDLS, CDR2 YYNGEE. The J segment lost 2 bases and the V segment lost 4 bases, leaving 8 bases of the junction unmatched. CDR3: CASSSQTGINYGYTF. Written as DNA, the CDR3 is TGTGCCAGCAGCTCCCAGACAGGGATCAACTATGGCTACACCTTC.

The chain employs TRBV7-6 and TRBJ2-7; D is possibly TRBD1 or TRBD2 (5 bases each). CDR3 length: 14 residues. CDR1 and CDR2 from the germline V gene are SGHVS and FNYEAQ. Between the trimmed V and J ends, which lost 3 bases and 2 bases, there was a span of 11 bases. The CDR3 loop is CASSLGVGPYEQYF. CDR3 in DNA: TGTGCCAGCAGCTTGGGGGTAGGTCCCTACGAGCAGTACTTC.

The CDR3 nucleotides read TGTGCCAGCAGCCAAGATCTGGGGGGCGGCTCACCCCTCCACTTT. Protein sequence: CASSQDLGGGSPLHF. V usage is TRBV14 and J usage is TRBJ1-6; D is possibly TRBD1 (6 bases). The V gene's germline CDR1 is SGHDN and CDR2 FVKESK. V lost 0 bases and J lost 10, with 13 bases in between. This CDR3 is built from 15 residues.

The rearrangement uses TRBV7-6 and TRBJ2-1; TRBD2 aligns across 11 bases. J gave up 0 bases and V 5 bases, and 9 bases lay outside the gene matches. The germline CDR1 and CDR2 sequences are SGHVS and FNYEAQ. The CDR3 contains 18 residues. This CDR3 reads CASSLRLAGYPSYNEQFF. The CDR3 nucleotides are TGTGCCAGCAGCCTAAGACTAGCGGGGTACCCCTCCTACAATGAGCAGTTCTTC.

A remark on this clone: A junction end diverges from the germline sequence, so it may reflect a read error. The V and J genes are TRBV9 and TRBJ1-1; D remains ambiguous. Germline V gene sequence: CDR1 SGDLS, CDR2 YYNGEE. The CDR3 extends over 10 amino acids. CDR3 residues: CASTERRINF. CDR3 nucleotide sequence: TGTGCCAGCACCGAACGGCGGATTAACTTT.

The chain joins TRBV2 to TRBJ2-7; perhaps TRBD2 as D (5 bases). Germline V gene data show CDR1 as SNHLY and CDR2 as FYNNEI. This CDR3 has 15 residues. V dropped 7 bases and J dropped 4 bases, with 20 bases sitting between them. The CDR3 loop is CASIKTGRTGYEQYF. The CDR3 nucleotides are TGTGCCAGCATAAAGACTGGCCGCACGGGATACGAGCAGTACTTC. Looking up the rest from reference TRBV2 and TRBJ2-7 gives the full variable domain: EPEVTQTPSHQVTQMGQEVILRCVPISNHLYFYWYRQILGQKVEFLVSFYNNEISEKSEIFDDQFSVERPDGSNFTLKIRSTKLEDSAMYFCASIKTGRTGYEQYFGPGTRLTVT.

The V and J genes are TRBV27 and TRBJ2-7, with 9 bases that match TRBD1. V lost 8 bases, J lost 2 bases, and 25 bases stayed unmatched. Germline CDR1 MNHEY, CDR2 SMNVEV (reference sequence). CDR3 size: 20 residues. CDR3 sequence reads: CASGPLRDRATAAETYEQYF. CDR3 bases: TGTGCCAGCGGGCCTCTCCGGGACAGGGCCACAGCGGCCGAAACCTACGAGCAGTACTTC.

The J gene is TRBJ1-1, the V gene TRBV5-8; the match to TRBD1 covers 9 bases. Trimming took 2 bases from V and 5 from J; bases not matched to a gene: 1. Germline V gives CDR1 SGHTS, CDR2 YDEGEE. The CDR3 runs to 13 residues. The CDR3 nucleotides are TGTGCCAGCAGCTTCGACAGGGGGACTGAAGCTTTCTTT. Protein: CASSFDRGTEAFF. Full variable domain (remainder filled in from reference TRBV5-8 and TRBJ1-1): EAGVTQSPTHLIKTRGQQATLRCSPISGHTSVYWYQQALGLGLQFLLWYDEGEERNRGNFPPRFSGRQFPNYSSELNVNALELEDSALYLCASSFDRGTEAFFGQGTRLTVV.

The genes are TRBV10-3 and TRBJ2-2; 9 positions agree with TRBD2. CDR3 length: 15 amino acids. Trimming removed 10 bases from V and 4 bases from J; junction bases left unmatched: 10. CDR1 and CDR2 (germline): ENHRY, SYGVKD. For the CDR3, the DNA is TGTGCCAACCTCCGGCGGGAGGGTGGCACCGGGGAGCTGTTTTTT. As protein: CANLRREGGTGELFF.

V usage is TRBV11-2 and J usage is TRBJ2-7; a weak D match, TRBD2 (6 bases). CDR1 and CDR2 from the germline V gene are SGHAT and FQNNGV. This CDR3 is 16 amino acids long. Between the trimmed V and J ends, which lost 4 bases and 4 bases, there was a span of 20 bases. This CDR3 reads CASSSFGGVNLYEQYF. The CDR3 DNA follows: TGTGCCAGCAGCTCCTTTGGCGGGGTTAATCTATACGAGCAGTACTTC. Full variable domain (remainder filled in from reference TRBV11-2 and TRBJ2-7): EAGVAQSPRYKIIEKRQSVAFWCNPISGHATLYWYQQILGQGPKLLIQFQNNGVVDDSQLPKDRFSAERLKGVDSTLKIQPAKLEDSAVYLCASSSFGGVNLYEQYFGPGTRLTVT.

The rearrangement joins TRBV7-2 to TRBJ1-4, with a possible D match to TRBD1 (6 bases). Germline-derived CDR1 and CDR2 are SGHTA and FQGNSA. Trimming removed 2 bases from V and 6 bases from J, with 7 bases in between. The CDR3 has 13 amino acids. CDR3 coding DNA: TGTGCCAGCAGCTTACGGACAGATGAAAAACTGTTTTTT. Residues: CASSLRTDEKLFF.

V is TRBV6-1 and J is TRBJ1-2, with D possibly being TRBD1 (6 bases). Trimming removed 1 base at V and 8 bases at J, with 14 bases between. CDR1 MNHNS and CDR2 SASEGT come from the germline V gene. This CDR3 region has 14 residues. This CDR3 is CASSEVRGAYGYTF. The DNA for the CDR3 is TGTGCCAGCAGTGAAGTTCGGGGGGCTTACGGCTACACCTTC.

The V and J genes are TRBV25-1 and TRBJ2-3, with D possibly TRBD2 on 6 matching bases. Germline CDR1 MGHDK, CDR2 SYGVNS. Between the trimmed V and J ends, which lost 5 bases and 0 bases, there was a span of 9 bases. The CDR3 contains 14 residues. In DNA, the CDR3 is TGTGCCAGCAGTCGTAGCGGCAGCACAGATACGCAGTATTTT. It encodes CASSRSGSTDTQYF.

The genes are TRBV3-1 (or the pseudogene TRBV3-2) and TRBJ1-2; D remains ambiguous. The length of the CDR3 is 14 residues. With 5 bases removed from V and 4 bases from J, the gap between germline ends came to 14 bases. Germline V gives CDR1 LGHDT, CDR2 YNNKEL (reference sequence). As DNA, the CDR3 is TGTGCCAGCAGCATAAAAGGGTCTATCTATGGCTACACCTTC. Translating it yields CASSIKGSIYGYTF.

V usage is TRBV28 and J usage is TRBJ2-1; the D gene is possibly TRBD2 (5 bases). The CDR3 has 13 residues. V lost 5 bases and J lost 9, with 14 bases in between. Germline V lookup: CDR1 MDHEN, CDR2 SYDVKM. The chain's CDR3 is CASSPLTGSEQFF. The CDR3 bases are TGTGCCAGCAGTCCCTTAACGGGGAGTGAGCAGTTCTTC.

V and J are TRBV28 and TRBJ1-1; D gene unclear. Trimming removed 6 bases at V and 10 bases at J, with 15 bases between. Germline CDR1 and CDR2: MDHEN and SYDVKM. This CDR3 has 12 amino acids. As DNA, the CDR3 is TGTGCCAGCAGCCAGGCCGGCCTGGGAGCTTTCTTT. This encodes CASSQAGLGAFF.

The genes are TRBV30 and TRBJ1-4, with D unresolved. V lost 8 bases and J 0 bases, leaving 7 bases between the germline ends. Germline CDR1 is GTSNPN and CDR2 is SVGIG (reference sequence). The CDR3 consists of 12 residues. CDR3 sequence: CARSSTNEKLFF. CDR3 in DNA: TGTGCCCGATCATCAACTAATGAAAAACTGTTTTTT. Complete variable domain (other parts from reference TRBV30 and TRBJ1-4): SQTIHQWPATLVQPVGSPLSLECTVEGTSNPNLYWYRQAAGRGLQLLFYSVGIGQISSEVPQNLSASRPQDRQFILSSKKLLLSDSGFYLCARSSTNEKLFFGSGTQLSVL.

CDR3 loop: CASSDRTGDQPQHF. CDR3 nucleotide sequence: TGTGCCAGCAGCGACCGGACAGGGGATCAGCCCCAGCATTTT. The chain employs TRBV2 and TRBJ1-5; TRBD1 matches at 9 bases. CDR3 length: 14 amino acids. After removal of 6 bases from V and 5 bases from J, the junction contained 5 bases not matched to a gene. The germline gives CDR1 SNHLY, CDR2 FYNNEI.

The J gene is TRBJ2-1, the V gene TRBV5-1; 8 bases map to TRBD2. Per the germline V gene, CDR1 is SGHRS and CDR2 is YFSETQ. The CDR3 is 15 residues long. The V gene end was trimmed by 0 bases and the J gene end by 4 bases; junction bases not matched to a gene: 3. CDR3 coding DNA: TGCGCCAGCAGCTTGGAGCGGGGGCCTTACAATGAGCAGTTCTTC. This sequence encodes CASSLERGPYNEQFF.

The rearrangement links TRBV28 to TRBJ2-1, with D possibly matching TRBD2 (6 bases). CDR1 MDHEN and CDR2 SYDVKM come from the germline V gene. The CDR3 has 15 residues. Trimming shortened V by 6 bases and J by 4 bases, and 16 bases separated the two germline ends. This CDR3 is CASSSLALGYNEQFF. The CDR3 coding sequence is TGTGCCAGCAGCTCACTAGCCCTGGGGTACAATGAGCAGTTCTTC.

In DNA, the CDR3 is TGCAGCGTTGAAGTCCGGACAGCCATCTTCTACGAGCAGTACTTC. It yields the protein CSVEVRTAIFYEQYF. The chain recombines TRBV29-1 with TRBJ2-7; D possibly corresponds to TRBD1 (6 bases). From germline, CDR1 is SQVTM and CDR2 ANQGSEA. Trimming took off 1 base at V and 3 bases at J, with 16 bases between the two ends. The CDR3 loop spans 15 amino acids.

This rearrangement joins TRBV28 to TRBJ1-2, with 9 bases aligning to TRBD1. This CDR3 region has 14 residues. The V gene's germline CDR1 is MDHEN and CDR2 SYDVKM. After removal of 6 bases from V and 6 bases from J, the junction contained 8 bases not matched to a gene. The CDR3 bases are TGTGCCAGCAGCCCCGGGGACAGGGCAGATGGCTACACCTTC. Its translation is CASSPGDRADGYTF.

The genes are TRBV7-2 and TRBJ2-7, with 10 bases lining up with TRBD1. V shed 3 bases, J shed 1 base, and the junction held 3 bases outside the gene matches. The CDR3 extends over 15 amino acids. Germline values: CDR1 SGHTA, CDR2 FQGNSA. CDR3 region: CASSLLDRGSYEQYF. The CDR3 bases are TGTGCCAGCAGCTTGCTGGACAGGGGGTCCTACGAGCAGTACTTC.

This rearrangement joins TRBV2 to TRBJ1-5, with 7 bases lining up with TRBD1. Germline V lookup: CDR1 SNHLY, CDR2 FYNNEI. V trimming: 4 bases; J trimming: 2 bases; junction bases outside the gene matches: 2. This CDR3 contains 14 residues. CDR3: CASSGGGGNQPQHF. In nucleotides, the CDR3 is TGTGCCAGCAGTGGAGGGGGCGGCAATCAGCCCCAGCATTTT.

V is TRBV5-8 and J is TRBJ1-6; a weak D match, TRBD1 (5 bases). V lost 0 bases and J lost 7, with 8 bases in between. CDR1 is SGHTS and CDR2 is YDEGEE in the germline V gene. There are 14 residues in the CDR3. CDR3 sequence reads: CASSLGQGNSPLHF. The DNA for the CDR3 is TGTGCCAGCAGCTTGGGGCAGGGAAATTCACCCCTCCACTTT. The full variable domain, in which reference TRBV5-8 and TRBJ1-6 provide the parts outside the CDR3, is EAGVTQSPTHLIKTRGQQATLRCSPISGHTSVYWYQQALGLGLQFLLWYDEGEERNRGNFPPRFSGRQFPNYSSELNVNALELEDSALYLCASSLGQGNSPLHFGNGTRLTVT.